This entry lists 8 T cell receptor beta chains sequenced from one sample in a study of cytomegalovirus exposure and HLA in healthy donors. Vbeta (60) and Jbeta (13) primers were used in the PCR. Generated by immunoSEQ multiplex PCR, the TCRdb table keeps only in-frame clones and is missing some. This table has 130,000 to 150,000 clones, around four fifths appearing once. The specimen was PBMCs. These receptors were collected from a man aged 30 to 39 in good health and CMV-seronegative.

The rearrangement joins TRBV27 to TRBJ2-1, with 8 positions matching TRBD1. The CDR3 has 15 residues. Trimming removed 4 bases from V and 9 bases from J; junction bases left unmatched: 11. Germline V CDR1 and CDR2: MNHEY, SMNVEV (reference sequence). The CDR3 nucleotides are TGTGCCAGCAGTTCGGGACAGGCATACATGGGTGAGCAGTTCTTC. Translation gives CASSSGQAYMGEQFF.

The CDR3 coding sequence is TGTGCCAGCAGCTTCGGCCTTTGGGGCTCTTTGAACACTGAAGCTTTCTTT. Encoded protein: CASSFGLWGSLNTEAFF. The rearrangement uses TRBV11-2 and TRBJ1-1; D might be TRBD1 (5 bases). V was cut by 3 bases and J by 0 bases, with 17 bases left in between. The CDR3 runs 17 residues. CDR1 and CDR2 from the germline V gene are SGHAT and FQNNGV.

CDR3: CASSDLAGKADTQYF. For the CDR3, the DNA is TGTGCCAGCAGCGATCTAGCGGGGAAGGCCGATACGCAGTATTTT. V gene TRBV6-1 combines with J gene TRBJ2-3, with 9 bases aligning to TRBD2. V lost 6 bases to trimming and J lost 6 bases; unmatched junction nucleotides: 10. CDR1 and CDR2 (germline): MNHNS, SASEGT. There are 15 residues in the CDR3.

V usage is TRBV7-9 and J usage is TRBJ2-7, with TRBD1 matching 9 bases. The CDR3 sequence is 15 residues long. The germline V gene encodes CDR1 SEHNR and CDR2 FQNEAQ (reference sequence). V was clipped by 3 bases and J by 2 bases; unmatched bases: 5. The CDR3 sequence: CASSFDRGSTYEQYF. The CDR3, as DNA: TGTGCCAGCAGCTTCGACAGGGGGTCCACCTACGAGCAGTACTTC.

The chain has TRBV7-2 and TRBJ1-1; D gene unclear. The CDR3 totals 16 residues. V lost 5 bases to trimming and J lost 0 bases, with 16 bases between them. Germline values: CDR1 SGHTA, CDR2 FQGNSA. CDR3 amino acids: CASSLRPLGLNTEAFF. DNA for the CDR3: TGTGCCAGCAGCCTACGCCCACTGGGCTTGAACACTGAAGCTTTCTTT.

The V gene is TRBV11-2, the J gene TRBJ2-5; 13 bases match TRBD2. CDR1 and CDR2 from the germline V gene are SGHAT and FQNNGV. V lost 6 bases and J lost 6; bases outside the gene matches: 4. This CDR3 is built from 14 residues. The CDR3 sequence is CASSPTSGGKTQYF. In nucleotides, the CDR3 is TGTGCCAGCAGTCCGACTAGCGGGGGGAAGACCCAGTACTTC.

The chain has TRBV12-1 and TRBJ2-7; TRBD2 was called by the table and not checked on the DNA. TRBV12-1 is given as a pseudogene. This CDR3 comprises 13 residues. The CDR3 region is CASSPEDGYEQYF. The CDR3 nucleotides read TGTGCCAGCAGCCCGGAGGACGGTTACGAGCAGTACTTC.

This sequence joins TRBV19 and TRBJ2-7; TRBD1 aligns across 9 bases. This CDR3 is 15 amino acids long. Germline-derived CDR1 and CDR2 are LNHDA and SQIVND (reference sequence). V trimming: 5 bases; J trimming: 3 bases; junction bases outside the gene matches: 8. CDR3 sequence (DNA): TGTGCCAGTAGTCCCCCTGGGACAGGGAGCTACGAGCAGTACTTC. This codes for CASSPPGTGSYEQYF.